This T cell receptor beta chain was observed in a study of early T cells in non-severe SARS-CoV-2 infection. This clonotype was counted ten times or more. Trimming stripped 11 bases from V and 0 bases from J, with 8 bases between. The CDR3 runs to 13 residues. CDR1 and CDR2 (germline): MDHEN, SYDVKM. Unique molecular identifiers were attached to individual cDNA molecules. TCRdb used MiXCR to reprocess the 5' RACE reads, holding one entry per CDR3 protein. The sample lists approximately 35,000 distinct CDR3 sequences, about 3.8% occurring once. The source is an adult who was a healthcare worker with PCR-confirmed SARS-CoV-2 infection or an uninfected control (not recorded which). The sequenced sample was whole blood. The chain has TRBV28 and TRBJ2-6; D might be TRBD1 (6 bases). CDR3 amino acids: CASGVSGANVLTF. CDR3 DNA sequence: TGTGCCTCAGGGGTCTCTGGGGCCAACGTCCTGACTTTC.